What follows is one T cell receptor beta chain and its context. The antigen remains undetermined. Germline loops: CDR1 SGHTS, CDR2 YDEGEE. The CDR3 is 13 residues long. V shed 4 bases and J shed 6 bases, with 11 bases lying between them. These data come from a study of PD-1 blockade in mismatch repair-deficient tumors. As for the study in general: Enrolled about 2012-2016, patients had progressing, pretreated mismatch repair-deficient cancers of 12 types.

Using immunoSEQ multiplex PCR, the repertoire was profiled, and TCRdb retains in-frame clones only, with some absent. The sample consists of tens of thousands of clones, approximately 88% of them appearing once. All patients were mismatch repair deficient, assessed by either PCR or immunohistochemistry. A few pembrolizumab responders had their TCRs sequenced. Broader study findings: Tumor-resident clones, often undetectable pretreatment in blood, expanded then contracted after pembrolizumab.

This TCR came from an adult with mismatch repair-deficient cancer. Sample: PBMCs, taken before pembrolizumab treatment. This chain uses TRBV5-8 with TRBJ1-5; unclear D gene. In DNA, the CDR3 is TGTGCCAGCAGCCTCGATCTTAGTCAGCCCCAGCATTTT. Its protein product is CASSLDLSQPQHF. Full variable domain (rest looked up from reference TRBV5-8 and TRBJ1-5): EAGVTQSPTHLIKTRGQQATLRCSPISGHTSVYWYQQALGLGLQFLLWYDEGEERNRGNFPPRFSGRQFPNYSSELNVNALELEDSALYLCASSLDLSQPQHFGDGTRLSIL.